These 11 T cell receptor beta chains share one sample of origin, sequenced in a study of chemoradiotherapy in HPV16-positive cancers. Assay: immunoSEQ multiplex PCR; the TCRdb copy retains only in-frame clones and omits some. Of tens of thousands of clones listed, about nine tenths are singletons. The sequencing here drew on blood, taken from a patient who underwent chemoradiotherapy. All receptors come from a human donor with HPV-associated anogenital cancer.

The chain couples TRBV18 to TRBJ2-2; 7 bases agree with TRBD1. CDR1 and CDR2 (germline): KGHSH, LQKENI. The CDR3 is made up of 14 amino acids. V trimming: 8 bases; J trimming: 2 bases; junction bases outside the gene matches: 5. CDR3 DNA sequence: TGTGCCAGCGACCGGGACAGAAACACCGGGGAGCTGTTTTTT. It is translated as CASDRDRNTGELFF.

The chain carries TRBV28 and TRBJ1-5; D perhaps matches TRBD1 (5 bases). This CDR3 contains 13 residues. The V end was cut by 8 bases, the J end by 5 bases, with 13 bases between. CDR1 is MDHEN and CDR2 is SYDVKM in the germline V gene. CDR3 residues: CASGGAYHQPQHF. CDR3 sequence (DNA): TGTGCCAGCGGTGGGGCTTACCATCAGCCCCAGCATTTT.

The chain couples TRBV6-5 to TRBJ2-7; tentative D call: TRBD1 (6 bases). V lost 8 bases, J lost 3 bases, and 17 bases lay in between. The CDR3 loop spans 14 amino acids. In germline, CDR1 is MNHEY, CDR2 SVGAGI. This CDR3 is CASAARGTSYEQYF. The CDR3 nucleotides read TGTGCCAGCGCCGCCCGAGGGACAAGCTACGAGCAGTACTTC.

The chain links TRBV9 to TRBJ1-6, with D uncertain. This CDR3 comprises 14 residues. The V end lost 4 bases, the J end lost 6 bases, and 11 bases lay between the germline ends. Germline-derived CDR1 and CDR2 are SGDLS and YYNGEE. The CDR3 DNA reads TGTGCCAGCAGCTCCCGACCAATTAATTCACCCCTCCACTTT. It yields the protein CASSSRPINSPLHF.

The sample holds a few counts of this clone. The chain has TRBV19 and TRBJ2-7; weak D call: TRBD1 (6 bases). V lost 1 base to trimming and J lost 3 bases, with 10 bases between them. CDR1 is LNHDA, CDR2 SQIVND, per germline (reference sequence). The CDR3 spans 14 residues. CDR3 protein: CASSIAGQYYEQYF. The CDR3 nucleotides are TGTGCCAGTAGTATAGCTGGACAGTACTACGAGCAGTACTTC.

The chain carries TRBV11-2 and TRBJ1-2; D possibly corresponds to TRBD1 (5 bases). CDR3 length: 14 amino acids. From germline, CDR1 is SGHAT and CDR2 FQNNGV. V was clipped by 5 bases and J by 4 bases, with 14 bases between them. The CDR3 nucleotides read TGTGCCAGCAGCGGGGACGGGGCCACCTATGGCTACACCTTC. Amino acid sequence: CASSGDGATYGYTF.

The chain carries TRBV4-1 and TRBJ2-3, with TRBD2 identical over 7 bases. V dropped 6 bases and J dropped 4; count of bases not matched to a gene: 7. Germline lookup yields CDR1 MGHRA and CDR2 YSYEKL. The length of the CDR3 is 14 residues. The CDR3 coding sequence is TGCGCCAGCAGTCCCGGGACTAAGGCAGATACGCAGTATTTT. Its translation is CASSPGTKADTQYF.

The genes are TRBV7-3 and TRBJ1-1; D uncertain. V lost 5 bases to trimming and J lost 1 base, with 8 bases between them. Germline assignment: CDR1 SGHTA and CDR2 FQGTGA. CDR3 length: 13 residues. The CDR3 region has the DNA TGTGCCAGCAGCCACCAGGAGAACACTGAAGCTTTCTTT. Translating it yields CASSHQENTEAFF. Looking up the rest from reference TRBV7-3 and TRBJ1-1 gives the full variable domain: GAGVSQTPSNKVTEKGKYVELRCDPISGHTALYWYRQSLGQGPEFLIYFQGTGAADDSGLPNDRFFAVRPEGSVSTLKIQRTERGDSAVYLCASSHQENTEAFFGQGTRLTVV.

V and J are TRBV7-8 and TRBJ1-1, with D maybe TRBD1 (5 bases). Germline V gives CDR1 SGHVS, CDR2 FQNEAQ. The CDR3 consists of 19 residues. V lost 5 bases and J 3 bases, leaving 28 bases between the germline ends. The CDR3: CASSPQRRGAVSRDTEAFF. The CDR3 nucleotides are TGTGCCAGCAGCCCACAGAGGCGCGGGGCAGTATCGCGGGACACTGAAGCTTTCTTT.

The chain couples TRBV5-1 to TRBJ1-1, with 12 bases lining up with TRBD1. V was pared by 4 bases and J by 10 bases, with 11 bases of the junction left unmatched. The CDR3 sequence is 15 residues long. Germline values: CDR1 SGHRS, CDR2 YFSETQ. CDR3 in DNA: TGCGCCAGCAGCGGGGGGACAGGGGGCTTTTTTGGAGCTTTCTTT. Translation gives CASSGGTGGFFGAFF.

The CDR3 spells CASSSPGPQYF. DNA for the CDR3: TGTGCCAGCAGCAGCCCGGGCCCCCAGTACTTC. This rearrangement joins TRBV2 to TRBJ2-5; no firm D call. This CDR3 spans 11 amino acids. Germline V gene sequence: CDR1 SNHLY, CDR2 FYNNEI. The ends were cut back, 6 bases at V and 9 bases at J, with 11 bases in the middle.